The text below deals with one T cell receptor (beta chain). The antigen is not known. Preparation of the TCRbeta library used unique molecular identifiers. TCRdb called the PCR reads again in MiXCR, with one record for every CDR3 protein. This sample has hundreds of thousands of distinct CDR3 sequences, with 15% to 20% found just once. Trimming took 1 base from V and 2 from J, leaving 14 bases between them. Germline CDR1 and CDR2: MGHRA and YSYEKL. There are 16 residues in the CDR3. This sample is drawn from a study of T-cell reconstitution after alpha-beta-depleted transplantation in children. Study-level results: Surviving thymic progenitors and recipient T cells were the source of high TCRbeta diversity at day 60 in some patients. When one year had passed after transplant, most T-cell counts and diversity came from newly produced T cells.

The material sequenced was PBMCs, mostly from graft donor cells, taken 360 days after TCRalphabeta/CD19-depleted stem cell transplant. This clonotype was sampled from a male patient younger than 18 who had a stem cell transplant for acute lymphoblastic leukemia, so the T cells may come from the graft donor. The chain recombines TRBV4-1 with TRBJ1-2, with a tentative D call TRBD1 (6 bases). The CDR3 here is CASSQVGGHANYGYTF. The CDR3, as DNA: TGCGCCAGCAGCCAAGTAGGGGGTCATGCGAACTATGGCTACACCTTC.